This entry concerns a single TCR beta chain. As yet, its antigen is unknown. Looked up from germline, CDR1 is LGHDT and CDR2 is YNNKEL (reference sequence). Trimming took off 3 bases at V and 3 bases at J, with 11 bases between the two ends. CDR3 length equals 15 residues. This record comes from a study of human T cells and chemical hapten exposure. Study information: Minor pooled library volume differences mainly drove per-sample TCR yield variation. Study-wide findings and caveats: Counts of expanded TCRs (at PT1) showed a positive correlation with patch test score.

Original methodology: Per-sample TCR counts ranged from 23,224 to 690,600, median 95,638. Each CDR3 protein is one row after TCRdb ran MiXCR on the RACE reads. V and J calls and clone size were set by TCRdb, not the authors. The sample records about 110,000 distinct CDR3 sequences, 34% being singletons. As for time point: patch test 3, about 24 weeks after DPC sensitization. As to treatment: therapeutic diphenylcyclopropenone sensitization with weekly scalp DPC. The chain uses TRBV3-1 and TRBJ1-4; a possible D gene is TRBD1 (5 bases). Sequenced here: whole blood, sampled in connection with sensitization to the hapten diphenylcyclopropenone (DPC). The origin of this receptor is a man between 35 and 55 years old with alopecia areata. Some clones in this sample may be carry-over from other donors' samples. Written as DNA, the CDR3 is TGTGCCAGCAGCCAGGACGTAGGGGCTAATGAAAAACTGTTTTTT. Residues: CASSQDVGANEKLFF. Variable domain in full (rest from reference TRBV3-1 and TRBJ1-4): DTAVSQTPKYLVTQMGNDKSIKCEQNLGHDTMYWYKQDSKKFLKIMFSYNNKELIINETVPNRFSPKSPDKAHLNLHINSLELGDSAVYFCASSQDVGANEKLFFGSGTQLSVL.